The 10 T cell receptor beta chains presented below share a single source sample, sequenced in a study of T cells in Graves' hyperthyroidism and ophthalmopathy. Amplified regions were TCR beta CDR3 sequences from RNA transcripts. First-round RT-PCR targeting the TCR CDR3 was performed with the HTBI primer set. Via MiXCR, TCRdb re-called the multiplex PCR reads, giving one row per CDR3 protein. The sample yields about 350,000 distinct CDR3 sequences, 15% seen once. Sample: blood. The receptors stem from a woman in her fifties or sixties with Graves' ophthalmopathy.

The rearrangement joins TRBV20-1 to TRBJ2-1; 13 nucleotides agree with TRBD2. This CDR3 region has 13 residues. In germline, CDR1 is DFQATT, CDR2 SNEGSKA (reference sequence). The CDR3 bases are TGCGGCGGAGGGACTAGCGGGACAAATGAGCAGTTCTTC. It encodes CGGGTSGTNEQFF.

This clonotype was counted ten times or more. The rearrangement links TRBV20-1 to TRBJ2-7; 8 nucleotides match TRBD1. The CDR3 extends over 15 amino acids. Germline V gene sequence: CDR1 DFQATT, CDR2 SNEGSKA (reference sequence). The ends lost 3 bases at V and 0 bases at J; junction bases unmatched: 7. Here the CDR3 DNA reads TGCAGTGCTAGGGCCAACAGGGGGACCTCCTACGAGCAGTACTTC. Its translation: CSARANRGTSYEQYF.

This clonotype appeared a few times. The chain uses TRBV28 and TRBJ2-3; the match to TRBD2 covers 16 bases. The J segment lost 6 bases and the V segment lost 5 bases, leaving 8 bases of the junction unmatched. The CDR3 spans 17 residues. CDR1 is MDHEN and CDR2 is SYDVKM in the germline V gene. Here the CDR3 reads CASSPLGTSGRGDTQYF. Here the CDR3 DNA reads TGTGCCAGCAGTCCCCTCGGGACTAGCGGGAGGGGGGATACGCAGTATTTT.

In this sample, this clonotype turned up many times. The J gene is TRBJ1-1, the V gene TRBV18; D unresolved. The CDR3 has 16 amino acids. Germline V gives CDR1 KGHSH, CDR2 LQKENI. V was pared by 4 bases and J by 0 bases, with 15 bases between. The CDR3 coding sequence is TGTGCCAGCTCACTCCTGGACCGCAGCATGAACACTGAAGCTTTCTTT. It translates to CASSLLDRSMNTEAFF.

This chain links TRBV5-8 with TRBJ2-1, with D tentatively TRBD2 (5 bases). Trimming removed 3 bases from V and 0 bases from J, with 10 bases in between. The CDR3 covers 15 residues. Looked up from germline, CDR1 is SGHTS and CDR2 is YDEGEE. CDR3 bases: TGTGCCAGCAGCTCCGGGGAGAGCTCCTACAATGAGCAGTTCTTC. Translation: CASSSGESSYNEQFF.

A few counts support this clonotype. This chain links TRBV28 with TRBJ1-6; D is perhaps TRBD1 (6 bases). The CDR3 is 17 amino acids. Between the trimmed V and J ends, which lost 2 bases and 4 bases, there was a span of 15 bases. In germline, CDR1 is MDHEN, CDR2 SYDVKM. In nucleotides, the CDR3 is TGTGCCAGCAGTTTAGTACAGGGCGCTACGTATAATTCACCCCTCCACTTT. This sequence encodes CASSLVQGATYNSPLHF. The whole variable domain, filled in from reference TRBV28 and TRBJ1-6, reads DVKVTQSSRYLVKRTGEKVFLECVQDMDHENMFWYRQDPGLGLRLIYFSYDVKMKEKGDIPEGYSVSREKKERFSLILESASTNQTSMYLCASSLVQGATYNSPLHFGNGTRLTVT.

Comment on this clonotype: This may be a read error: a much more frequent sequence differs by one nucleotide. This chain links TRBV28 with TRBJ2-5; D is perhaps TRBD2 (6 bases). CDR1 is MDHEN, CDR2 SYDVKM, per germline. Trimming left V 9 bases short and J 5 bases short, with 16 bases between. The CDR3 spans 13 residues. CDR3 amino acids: CASIPPGRETQYF. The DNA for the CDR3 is TGTGCCAGTATCCCTCCAGGGAGGGAGACCCAGTACTTC.

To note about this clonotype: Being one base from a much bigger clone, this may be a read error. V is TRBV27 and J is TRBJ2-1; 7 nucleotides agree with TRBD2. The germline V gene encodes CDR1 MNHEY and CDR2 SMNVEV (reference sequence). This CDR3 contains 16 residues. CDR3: CASSLTRESALNGQFF. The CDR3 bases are TGTGCCAGCAGTTTAACGCGGGAGTCGGCATTGAATGGGCAGTTCTTC.

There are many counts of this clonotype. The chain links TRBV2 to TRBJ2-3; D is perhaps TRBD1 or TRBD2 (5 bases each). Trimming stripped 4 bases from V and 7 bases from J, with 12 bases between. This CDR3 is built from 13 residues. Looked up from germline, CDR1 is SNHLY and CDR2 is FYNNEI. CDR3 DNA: TGTGCCAGCAGTGTGGGACGGGAAAATACGCAGTATTTT. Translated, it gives CASSVGRENTQYF.

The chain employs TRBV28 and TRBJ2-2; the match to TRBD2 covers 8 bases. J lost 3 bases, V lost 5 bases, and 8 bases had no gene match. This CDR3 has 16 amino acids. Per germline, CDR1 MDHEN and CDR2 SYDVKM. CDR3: CASSISGLAYTGELFF. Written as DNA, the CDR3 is TGTGCCAGCAGTATAAGTGGACTAGCTTACACCGGGGAGCTGTTTTTT.